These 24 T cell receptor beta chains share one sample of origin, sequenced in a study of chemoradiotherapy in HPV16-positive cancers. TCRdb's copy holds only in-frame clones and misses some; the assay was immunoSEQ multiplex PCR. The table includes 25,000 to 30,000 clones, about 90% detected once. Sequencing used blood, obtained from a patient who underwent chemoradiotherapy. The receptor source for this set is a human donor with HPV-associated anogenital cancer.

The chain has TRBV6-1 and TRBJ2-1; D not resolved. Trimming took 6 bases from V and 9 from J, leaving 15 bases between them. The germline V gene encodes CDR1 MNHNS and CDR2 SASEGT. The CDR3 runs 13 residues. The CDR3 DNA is TGTGCCAGCAGACCGGTAGTGGTGGCTGAGCAGTTCTTC. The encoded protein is CASRPVVVAEQFF.

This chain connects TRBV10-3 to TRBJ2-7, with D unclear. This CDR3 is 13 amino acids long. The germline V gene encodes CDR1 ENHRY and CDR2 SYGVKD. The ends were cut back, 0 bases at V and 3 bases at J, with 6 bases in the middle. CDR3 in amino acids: CAISESRNYEQYF. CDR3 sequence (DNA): TGTGCCATCAGTGAGTCTAGGAACTACGAGCAGTACTTC.

CDR3 coding DNA: TGCGCCAGCAGCTCCCCTAGGAGAGGGGTGGATCAGCCCCAGCATTTT. This translates into CASSSPRRGVDQPQHF. V usage is TRBV4-1 and J usage is TRBJ1-5; perhaps TRBD1 as D (5 bases). The CDR3 covers 16 residues. Trimming took 5 bases from V and 5 from J, leaving 19 bases between them. CDR1 is MGHRA and CDR2 is YSYEKL in the germline V gene.

Here the CDR3 DNA reads TGTGCCAGCAGCCCAAGGAGGGGGGGTTACAATGAGCAGTTCTTC. Amino acids: CASSPRRGGYNEQFF. J is TRBJ2-1 and V is TRBV4-2; maybe TRBD2 (7 bases). The CDR3 sequence is 15 residues long. Germline V gene data show CDR1 as LGHNA and CDR2 as YNFKEQ. V was cut by 4 bases and J by 4 bases, with 14 bases left in between.

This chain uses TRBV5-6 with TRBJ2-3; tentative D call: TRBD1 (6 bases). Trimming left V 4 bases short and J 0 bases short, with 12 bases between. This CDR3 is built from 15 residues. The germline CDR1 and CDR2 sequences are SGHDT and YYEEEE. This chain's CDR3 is CASSPRQASTDTQYF. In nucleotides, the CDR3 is TGTGCCAGCAGCCCCCGACAGGCTAGCACAGATACGCAGTATTTT. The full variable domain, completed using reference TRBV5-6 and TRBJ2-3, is DAGVTQSPTHLIKTRGQQVTLRCSPKSGHDTVSWYQQALGQGPQFIFQYYEEEERQRGNFPDRFSGHQFPNYSSELNVNALLLGDSALYLCASSPRQASTDTQYFGPGTRLTVL.

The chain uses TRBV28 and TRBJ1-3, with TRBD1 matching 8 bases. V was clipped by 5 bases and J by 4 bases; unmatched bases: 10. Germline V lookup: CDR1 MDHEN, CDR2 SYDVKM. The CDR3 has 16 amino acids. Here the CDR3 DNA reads TGTGCCAGCAGTCCCTGGACAGGGCCAGGGGGAAACACCATATATTTT. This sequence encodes CASSPWTGPGGNTIYF.

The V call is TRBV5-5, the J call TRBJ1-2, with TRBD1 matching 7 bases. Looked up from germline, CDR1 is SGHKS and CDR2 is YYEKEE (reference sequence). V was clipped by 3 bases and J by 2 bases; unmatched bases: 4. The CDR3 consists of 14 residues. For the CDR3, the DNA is TGTGCCAGCAGCTCGACAGGGATGAACTATGGCTACACCTTC. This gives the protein CASSSTGMNYGYTF.

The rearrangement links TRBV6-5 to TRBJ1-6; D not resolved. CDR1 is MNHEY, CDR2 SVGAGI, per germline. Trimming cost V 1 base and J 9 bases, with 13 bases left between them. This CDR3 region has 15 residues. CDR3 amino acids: CASSYLHPGASPLHF. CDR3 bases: TGTGCCAGCAGTTACTTGCATCCGGGCGCTTCACCCCTCCACTTT.

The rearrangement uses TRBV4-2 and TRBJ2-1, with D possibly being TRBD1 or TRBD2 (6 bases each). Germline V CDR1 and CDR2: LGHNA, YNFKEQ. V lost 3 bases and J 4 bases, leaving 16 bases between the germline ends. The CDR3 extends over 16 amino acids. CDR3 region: CASSHEARGGYNEQFF. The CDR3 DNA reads TGTGCCAGCAGCCACGAAGCCAGGGGAGGTTACAATGAGCAGTTCTTC.

CDR3 sequence (DNA): TGTGCCAGCAGCCCAGGGGTCAACACCGGGGAGCTGTTTTTT. Encoded protein: CASSPGVNTGELFF. The chain combines TRBV25-1 with TRBJ2-2, with D maybe TRBD1 (6 bases). V lost 6 bases, J lost 2 bases, and 10 bases lay in between. The CDR3 is made up of 14 amino acids. The germline V gene encodes CDR1 MGHDK and CDR2 SYGVNS.

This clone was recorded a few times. The DNA of the CDR3 is TGTGCCAGCAGCTTAGTGGGGTTGGGCGGGGAGCTGTTTTTT. It is translated as CASSLVGLGGELFF. The chain links TRBV11-2 to TRBJ2-2, with D hard to call. This CDR3 comprises 14 residues. Trimming removed 1 base at V and 7 bases at J, with 10 bases between. CDR1 SGHAT and CDR2 FQNNGV come from the germline V gene.

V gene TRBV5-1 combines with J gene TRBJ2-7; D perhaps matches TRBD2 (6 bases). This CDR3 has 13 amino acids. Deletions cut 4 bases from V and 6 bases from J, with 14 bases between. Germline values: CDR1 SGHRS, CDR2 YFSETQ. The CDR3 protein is CASSGKRVGEQYF. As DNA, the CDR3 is TGCGCCAGCAGCGGGAAGCGGGTTGGCGAGCAGTACTTC.

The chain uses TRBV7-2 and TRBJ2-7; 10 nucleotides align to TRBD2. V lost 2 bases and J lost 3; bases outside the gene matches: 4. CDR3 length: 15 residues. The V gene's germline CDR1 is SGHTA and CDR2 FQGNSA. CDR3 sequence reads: CASSLNPSGSYEQYF. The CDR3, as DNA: TGTGCCAGCAGCTTAAACCCTAGCGGGAGCTACGAGCAGTACTTC. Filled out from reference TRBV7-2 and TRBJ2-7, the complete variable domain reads GAGVSQSPSNKVTEKGKDVELRCDPISGHTALYWYRQSLGQGLEFLIYFQGNSAPDKSGLPSDRFSAERTGGSVSTLTIQRTQQEDSAVYLCASSLNPSGSYEQYFGPGTRLTVT.

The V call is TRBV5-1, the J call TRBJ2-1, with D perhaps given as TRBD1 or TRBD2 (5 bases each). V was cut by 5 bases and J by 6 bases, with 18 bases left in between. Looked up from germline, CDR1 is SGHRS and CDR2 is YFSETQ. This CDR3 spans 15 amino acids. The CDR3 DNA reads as TGCGCCAGCAGATTTTTTCGTGGGGGTGCCAATGAGCAGTTCTTC. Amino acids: CASRFFRGGANEQFF.

The CDR3 loop reads CASRFLPDSANTGELFF. CDR3 DNA sequence: TGTGCAAGTCGCTTTCTCCCTGACAGCGCGAACACCGGGGAGCTGTTTTTT. The rearrangement uses TRBV12-2 and TRBJ2-2; the table gives TRBD1 as D, unverified against the DNA. TRBV12-2 is a recognized pseudogene. CDR3 length: 17 amino acids.

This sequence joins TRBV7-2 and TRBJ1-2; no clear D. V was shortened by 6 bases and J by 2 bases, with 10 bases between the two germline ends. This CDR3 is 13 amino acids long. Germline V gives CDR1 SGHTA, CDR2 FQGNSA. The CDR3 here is CASREELNYGYTF. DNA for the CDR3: TGTGCCAGCAGGGAGGAGCTAAACTATGGCTACACCTTC.

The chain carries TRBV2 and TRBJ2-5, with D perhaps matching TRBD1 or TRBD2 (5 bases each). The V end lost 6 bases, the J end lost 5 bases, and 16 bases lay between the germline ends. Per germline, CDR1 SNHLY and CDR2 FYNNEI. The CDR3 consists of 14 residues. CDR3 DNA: TGTGCCAGCAGCTCCTCGGGGCGCTGGGAGACCCAGTACTTC. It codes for CASSSSGRWETQYF.

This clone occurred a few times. This chain's CDR3 is CASTRRADGTYGYTF. Here the CDR3 DNA reads TGTGCCAGTACCCGACGGGCGGATGGGACCTATGGCTACACCTTC. The genes are TRBV19 and TRBJ1-2; possibly TRBD1 for D (5 bases). The CDR3 consists of 15 residues. Germline-derived CDR1 and CDR2 are LNHDA and SQIVND (reference sequence). V was pared by 7 bases and J by 4 bases, with 19 bases between.

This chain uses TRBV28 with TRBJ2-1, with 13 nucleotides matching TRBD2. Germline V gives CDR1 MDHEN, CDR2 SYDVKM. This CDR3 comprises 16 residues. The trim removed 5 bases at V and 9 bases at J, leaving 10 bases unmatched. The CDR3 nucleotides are TGTGCCAGCAGTGGGACTAGCGGGACCCTCGGGGGTGAGCAGTTCTTC. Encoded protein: CASSGTSGTLGGEQFF.

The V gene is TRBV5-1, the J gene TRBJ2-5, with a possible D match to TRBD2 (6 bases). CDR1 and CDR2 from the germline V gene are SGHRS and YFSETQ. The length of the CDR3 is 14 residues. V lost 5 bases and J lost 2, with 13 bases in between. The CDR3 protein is CASSQGGAQETQYF. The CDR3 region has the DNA TGCGCCAGCAGTCAAGGCGGGGCTCAAGAGACCCAGTACTTC. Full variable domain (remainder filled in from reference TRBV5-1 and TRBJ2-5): KAGVTQTPRYLIKTRGQQVTLSCSPISGHRSVSWYQQTPGQGLQFLFEYFSETQRNKGNFPGRFSGRQFSNSRSEMNVSTLELGDSALYLCASSQGGAQETQYFGPGTRLLVL.

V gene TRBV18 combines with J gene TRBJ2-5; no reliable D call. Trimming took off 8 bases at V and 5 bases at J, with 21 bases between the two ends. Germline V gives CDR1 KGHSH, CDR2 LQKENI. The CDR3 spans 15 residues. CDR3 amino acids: CASSDRQTKSETQYF. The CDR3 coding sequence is TGTGCCAGCAGCGATCGGCAGACGAAGTCGGAGACCCAGTACTTC.

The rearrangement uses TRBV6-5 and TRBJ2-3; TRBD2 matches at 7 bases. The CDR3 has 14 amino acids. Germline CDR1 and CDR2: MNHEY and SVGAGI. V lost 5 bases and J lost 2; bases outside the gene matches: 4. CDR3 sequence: CASSPGGNTDTQYF. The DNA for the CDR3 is TGTGCCAGCAGTCCGGGAGGAAACACAGATACGCAGTATTTT.

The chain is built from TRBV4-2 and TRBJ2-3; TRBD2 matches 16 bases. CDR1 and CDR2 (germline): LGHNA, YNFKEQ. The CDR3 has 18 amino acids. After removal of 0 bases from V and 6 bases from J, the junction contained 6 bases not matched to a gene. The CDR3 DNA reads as TGTGCCAGCAGCCAAGAGGGGACTAGCGGGGGGGCGGTGGATACGCAGTATTTT. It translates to CASSQEGTSGGAVDTQYF.

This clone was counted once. CDR3 loop: CAGTGGSGKNIQYF. The CDR3, as DNA: TGTGCCGGTACAGGGGGCTCTGGCAAAAACATTCAGTACTTC. The J gene is TRBJ2-4, the V gene TRBV7-3; 9 positions match TRBD1. This CDR3 has 14 amino acids. V shed 11 bases and J 3 bases; nucleotides not matched to a gene: 8. Germline V gives CDR1 SGHTA, CDR2 FQGTGA.